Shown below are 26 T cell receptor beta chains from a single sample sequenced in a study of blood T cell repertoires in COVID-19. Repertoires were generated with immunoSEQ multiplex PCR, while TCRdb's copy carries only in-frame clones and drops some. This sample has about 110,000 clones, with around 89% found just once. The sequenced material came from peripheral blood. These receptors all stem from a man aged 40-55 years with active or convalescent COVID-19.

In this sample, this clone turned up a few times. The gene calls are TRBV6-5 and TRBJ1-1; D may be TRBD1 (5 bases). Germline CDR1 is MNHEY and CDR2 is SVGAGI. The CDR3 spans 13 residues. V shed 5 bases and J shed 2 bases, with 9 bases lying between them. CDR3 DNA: TGTGCCAGCAGTCTCGGACACAACACTGAAGCTTTCTTT. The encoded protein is CASSLGHNTEAFF.

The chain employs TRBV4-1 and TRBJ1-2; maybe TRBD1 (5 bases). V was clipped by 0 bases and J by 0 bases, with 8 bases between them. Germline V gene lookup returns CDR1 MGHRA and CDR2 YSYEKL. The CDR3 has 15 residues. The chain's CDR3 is CASSQDAGSNYGYTF. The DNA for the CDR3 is TGCGCCAGCAGCCAAGATGCAGGGTCTAACTATGGCTACACCTTC.

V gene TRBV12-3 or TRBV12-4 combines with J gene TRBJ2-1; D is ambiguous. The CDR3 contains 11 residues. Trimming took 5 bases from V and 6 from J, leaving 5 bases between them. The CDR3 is CASSAVNEQFF. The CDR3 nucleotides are TGTGCCAGCAGTGCGGTCAATGAGCAGTTCTTC.

The CDR3 protein is CASGLGQSGQPQHF. Here the CDR3 DNA reads TGTGCCAGCGGACTGGGACAATCCGGTCAGCCCCAGCATTTT. The rearrangement joins TRBV19 to TRBJ1-5; the D gene is possibly TRBD1 (6 bases). The CDR3 is 14 residues long. Germline CDR1 reads LNHDA; CDR2 reads SQIVND (reference sequence). V was cut by 9 bases and J by 6 bases, with 18 bases left in between.

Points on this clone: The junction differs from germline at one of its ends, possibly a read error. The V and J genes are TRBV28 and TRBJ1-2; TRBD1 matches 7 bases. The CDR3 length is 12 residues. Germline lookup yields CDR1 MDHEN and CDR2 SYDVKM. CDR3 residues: CASTVTTGTENF. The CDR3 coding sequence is TGTGCCAGCACTGTTACGACAGGGACAGAGAACTTC.

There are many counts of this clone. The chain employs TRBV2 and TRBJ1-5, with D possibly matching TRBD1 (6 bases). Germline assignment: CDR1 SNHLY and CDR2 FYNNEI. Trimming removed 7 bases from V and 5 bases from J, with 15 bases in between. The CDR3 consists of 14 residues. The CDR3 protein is CASNLQGRDQPQHF. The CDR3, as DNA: TGTGCCAGCAACCTTCAGGGGAGGGATCAGCCCCAGCATTTT.

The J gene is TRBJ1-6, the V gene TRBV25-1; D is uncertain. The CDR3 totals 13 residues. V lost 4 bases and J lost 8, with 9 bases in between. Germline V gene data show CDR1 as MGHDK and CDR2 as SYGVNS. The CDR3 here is CASSVTRDSPLHF. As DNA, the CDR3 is TGTGCCAGCAGTGTAACGCGGGATTCACCCCTCCACTTT.

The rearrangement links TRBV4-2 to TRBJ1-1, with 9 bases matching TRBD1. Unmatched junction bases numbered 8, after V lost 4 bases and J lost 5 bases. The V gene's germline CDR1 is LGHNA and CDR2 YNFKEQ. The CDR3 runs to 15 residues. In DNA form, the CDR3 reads TGTGCCAGCAGCCCAACGGGACAGGGAGGGACTGAAGCTTTCTTT. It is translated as CASSPTGQGGTEAFF.

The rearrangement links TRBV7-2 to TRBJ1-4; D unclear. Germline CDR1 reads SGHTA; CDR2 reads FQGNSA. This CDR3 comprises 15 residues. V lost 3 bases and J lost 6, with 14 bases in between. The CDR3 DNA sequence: TGTGCCAGCAGCTTGATAGGAGATGGTTATGAAAAACTGTTTTTT. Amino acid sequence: CASSLIGDGYEKLFF.

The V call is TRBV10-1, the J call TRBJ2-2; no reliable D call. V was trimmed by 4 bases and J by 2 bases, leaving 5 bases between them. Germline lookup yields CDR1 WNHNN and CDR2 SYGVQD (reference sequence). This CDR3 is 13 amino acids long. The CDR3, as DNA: TGCGCCAGCAGTGCCCCTAACACCGGGGAGCTGTTTTTT. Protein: CASSAPNTGELFF.

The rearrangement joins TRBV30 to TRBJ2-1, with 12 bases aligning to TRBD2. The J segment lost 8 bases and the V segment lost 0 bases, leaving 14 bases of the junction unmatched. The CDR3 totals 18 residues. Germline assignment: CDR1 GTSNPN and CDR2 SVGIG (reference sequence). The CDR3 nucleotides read TGTGCCTGGAGTGTACCCCGACCGACTAGCGGGAGAGTCTATGAGCAGTTCTTC. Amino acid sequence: CAWSVPRPTSGRVYEQFF. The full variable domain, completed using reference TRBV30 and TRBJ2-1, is SQTIHQWPATLVQPVGSPLSLECTVEGTSNPNLYWYRQAAGRGLQLLFYSVGIGQISSEVPQNLSASRPQDRQFILSSKKLLLSDSGFYLCAWSVPRPTSGRVYEQFFGPGTRLTVL.

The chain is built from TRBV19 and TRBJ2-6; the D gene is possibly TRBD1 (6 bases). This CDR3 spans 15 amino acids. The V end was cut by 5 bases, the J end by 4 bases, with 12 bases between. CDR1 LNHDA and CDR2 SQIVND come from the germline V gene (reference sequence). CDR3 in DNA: TGTGCCAGTAGTCCTTCAGGGGCCGGGGCCAACGTCCTGACTTTC. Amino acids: CASSPSGAGANVLTF.

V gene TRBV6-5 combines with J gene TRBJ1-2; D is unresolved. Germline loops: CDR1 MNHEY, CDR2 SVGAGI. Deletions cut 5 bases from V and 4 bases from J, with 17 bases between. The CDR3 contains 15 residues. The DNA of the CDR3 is TGTGCCAGCAGTCAAAGGTGGGGTGCGGGCTATGGCTACACCTTC. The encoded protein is CASSQRWGAGYGYTF.

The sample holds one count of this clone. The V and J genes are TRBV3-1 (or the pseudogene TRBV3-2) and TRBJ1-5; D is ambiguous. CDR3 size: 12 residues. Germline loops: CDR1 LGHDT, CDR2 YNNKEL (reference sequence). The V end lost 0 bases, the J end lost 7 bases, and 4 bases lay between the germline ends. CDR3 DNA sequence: TGTGCCAGCAGCCAAGATCGGCAGCCCCAGCATTTT. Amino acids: CASSQDRQPQHF.

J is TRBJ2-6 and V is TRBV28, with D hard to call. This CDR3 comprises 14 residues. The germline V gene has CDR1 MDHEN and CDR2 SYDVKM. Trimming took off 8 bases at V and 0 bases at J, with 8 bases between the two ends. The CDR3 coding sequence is TGTGCCAGCTCGTTGAGCTCTGGGGCCAACGTCCTGACTTTC. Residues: CASSLSSGANVLTF.

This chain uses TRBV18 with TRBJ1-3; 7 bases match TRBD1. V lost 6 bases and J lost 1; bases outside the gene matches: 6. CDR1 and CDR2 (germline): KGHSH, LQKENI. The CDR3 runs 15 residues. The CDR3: CASSLTGESGNTIYF. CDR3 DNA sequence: TGTGCCAGCTCGCTTACAGGGGAGTCTGGAAACACCATATATTTT.

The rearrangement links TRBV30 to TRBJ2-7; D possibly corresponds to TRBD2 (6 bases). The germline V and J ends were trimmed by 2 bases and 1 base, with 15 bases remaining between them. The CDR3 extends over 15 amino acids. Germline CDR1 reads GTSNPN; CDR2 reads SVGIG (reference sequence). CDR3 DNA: TGTGCCTGGAGTCTGTATAGGGACTCTTCCTACGAGCAGTACTTC. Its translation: CAWSLYRDSSYEQYF.

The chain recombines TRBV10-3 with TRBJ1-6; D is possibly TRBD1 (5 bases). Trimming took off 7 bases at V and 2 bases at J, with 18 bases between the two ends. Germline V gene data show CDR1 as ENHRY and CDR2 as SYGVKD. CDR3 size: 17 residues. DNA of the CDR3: TGTGCCATCAAGGACACAACAGGAAGTACCTATAATTCACCCCTCCACTTT. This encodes CAIKDTTGSTYNSPLHF.

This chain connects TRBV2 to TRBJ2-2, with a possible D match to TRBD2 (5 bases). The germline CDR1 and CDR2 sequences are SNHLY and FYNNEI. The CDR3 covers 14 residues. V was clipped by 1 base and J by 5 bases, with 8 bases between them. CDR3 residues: CASSEVTGTGELFF. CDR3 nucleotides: TGTGCCAGCAGTGAAGTTACGGGGACCGGGGAGCTGTTTTTT.

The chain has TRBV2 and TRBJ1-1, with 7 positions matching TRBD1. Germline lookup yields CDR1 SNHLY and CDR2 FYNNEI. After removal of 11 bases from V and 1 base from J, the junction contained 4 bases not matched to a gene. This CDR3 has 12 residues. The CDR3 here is CAQTGENTEAFF. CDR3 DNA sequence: TGTGCCCAAACAGGGGAGAACACTGAAGCTTTCTTT.

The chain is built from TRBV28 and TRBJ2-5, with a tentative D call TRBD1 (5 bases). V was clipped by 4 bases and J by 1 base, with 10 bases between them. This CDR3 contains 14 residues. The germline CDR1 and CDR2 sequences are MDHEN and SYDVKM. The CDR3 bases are TGTGCCAGCAGTTCCCTAGGGGTCCAAGAGACCCAGTACTTC. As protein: CASSSLGVQETQYF.

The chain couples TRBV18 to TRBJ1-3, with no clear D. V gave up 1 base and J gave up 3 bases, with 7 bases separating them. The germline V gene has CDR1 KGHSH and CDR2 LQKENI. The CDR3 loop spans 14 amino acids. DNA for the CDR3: TGTGCCAGCTCACCACGGAGGGATGGAAACACCATATATTTT. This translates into CASSPRRDGNTIYF.

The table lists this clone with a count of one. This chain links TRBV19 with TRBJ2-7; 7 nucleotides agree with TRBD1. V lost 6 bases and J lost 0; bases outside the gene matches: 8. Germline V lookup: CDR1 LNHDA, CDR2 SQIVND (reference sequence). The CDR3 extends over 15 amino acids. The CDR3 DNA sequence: TGTGCCAGTAGACACCCGGGACAGAGCTCCTACGAGCAGTACTTC. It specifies CASRHPGQSSYEQYF.

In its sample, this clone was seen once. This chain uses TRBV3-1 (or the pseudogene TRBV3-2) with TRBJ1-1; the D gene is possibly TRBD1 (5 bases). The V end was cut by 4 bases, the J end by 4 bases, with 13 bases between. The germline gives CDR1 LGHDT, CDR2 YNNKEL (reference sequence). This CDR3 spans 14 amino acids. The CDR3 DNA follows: TGTGCCAGCAGCCCTTTCGCGGGGGGCACTGAAGCTTTCTTT. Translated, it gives CASSPFAGGTEAFF.

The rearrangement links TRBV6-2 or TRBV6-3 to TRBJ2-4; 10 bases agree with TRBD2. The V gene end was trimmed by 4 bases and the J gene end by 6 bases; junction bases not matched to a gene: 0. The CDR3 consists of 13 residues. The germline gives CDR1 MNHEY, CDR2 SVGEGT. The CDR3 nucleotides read TGTGCCAGCAGTTGGACTAGCGGAAACATTCAGTACTTC. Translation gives CASSWTSGNIQYF.

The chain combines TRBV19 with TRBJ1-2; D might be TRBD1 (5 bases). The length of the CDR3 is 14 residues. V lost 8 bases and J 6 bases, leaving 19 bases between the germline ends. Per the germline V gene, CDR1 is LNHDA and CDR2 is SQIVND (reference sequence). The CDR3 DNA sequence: TGTGCCAGTTACGCCGTTTGGCAGGGAAATGGCTACACCTTC. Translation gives CASYAVWQGNGYTF.